This T cell receptor (beta chain) was captured in a study of blood T cell repertoires in COVID-19. Background on the study: Researchers got acute and convalescent COVID-19 samples from the United States, Italy and Spain.

V lost 5 bases and J lost 1; bases outside the gene matches: 10. Germline values: CDR1 PRHDT, CDR2 FYEKMQ (reference sequence). The CDR3 extends over 17 amino acids. Assay: immunoSEQ multiplex PCR; the TCRdb copy retains only in-frame clones and omits some. Of roughly 50,000 clones listed, around 86% are singletons. The sequence was obtained from a human donor in a cohort sampled during active COVID-19. Sequences were obtained from peripheral blood. The chain recombines TRBV13 with TRBJ2-3, with TRBD2 matching 9 bases. CDR3 coding DNA: TGTGCCAGCAGCACCCGCGGGGGGGCGGGCGGCACAGATACGCAGTATTTT. Protein product: CASSTRGGAGGTDTQYF.